One and the same sample provided the 28 T cell receptor beta chains below, sequenced in a study of T cells after yellow fever vaccination. TCRdb reanalysed the 5' RACE reads using MiXCR and keeps one entry per CDR3 protein. The sample contains under 300,000 distinct CDR3 sequences, 6.9% of which appear only once. The specimen was CD4+ T cells sorted from PBMCs, collected 15 days after the yellow fever booster vaccination. These receptor sequences come from a man aged 25-45 years who received the YFV17D yellow fever vaccine.

In this sample, this clonotype turned up a few times. J is TRBJ2-3 and V is TRBV5-4, with a weak D call TRBD2 (5 bases). The V end lost 1 base, the J end lost 6 bases, and 15 bases lay between the germline ends. Germline assignment: CDR1 SGHNT and CDR2 YYREEE (reference sequence). This CDR3 contains 15 residues. CDR3 region: CASSLSSGYGDTQYF. CDR3 DNA sequence: TGTGCCAGCAGCTTGTCATCGGGGTATGGGGATACGCAGTATTTT.

V usage is TRBV28 and J usage is TRBJ2-7, with 7 nucleotides matching TRBD1. Germline loops: CDR1 MDHEN, CDR2 SYDVKM. After removal of 5 bases from V and 7 bases from J, the junction contained 17 bases not matched to a gene. This CDR3 is built from 16 residues. CDR3 DNA: TGTGCCAGCAGTCGAGGGTTGGGACAGTTGTCAGTTGAGCAGTACTTC. Translation gives CASSRGLGQLSVEQYF.

This clonotype was counted many times. This chain connects TRBV4-3 to TRBJ2-1; D is possibly TRBD1 (6 bases). Looked up from germline, CDR1 is LGHNA and CDR2 is YSLEER. The V gene lost 0 bases and the J gene lost 9 bases, with 15 bases spanning the gap. This CDR3 has 15 residues. The DNA for the CDR3 is TGCGCCAGCAGCCAAGAACTATCTCCAGGGGTTGAGCAGTTCTTC. Its translation is CASSQELSPGVEQFF.

This rearrangement joins TRBV7-9 to TRBJ1-1; D might be TRBD1 (6 bases). The CDR3 sequence is 15 residues long. Germline CDR1 reads SEHNR; CDR2 reads FQNEAQ (reference sequence). With 9 bases removed from V and 6 bases from J, the gap between germline ends came to 23 bases. The CDR3 loop reads CASTKLPGVKSEAFF. In nucleotides, the CDR3 is TGTGCCAGTACTAAACTTCCAGGGGTGAAGTCTGAAGCTTTCTTT. The variable domain in full, with the rest retrieved from reference TRBV7-9 and TRBJ1-1, is DTGVSQNPRHKITKRGQNVTFRCDPISEHNRLYWYRQTLGQGPEFLTYFQNEAQLEKSRLLSDRFSAERPKGSFSTLEIQRTEQGDSAMYLCASTKLPGVKSEAFFGQGTRLTVV.

This clonotype was detected many times. This chain uses TRBV7-2 with TRBJ2-2; 8 bases line up with TRBD1. CDR1 is SGHTA, CDR2 FQGNSA, per germline. The V gene end was trimmed by 1 base and the J gene end by 5 bases; junction bases not matched to a gene: 0. This CDR3 is built from 14 residues. CDR3 nucleotides: TGTGCCAGCAGCTTAGACAGGGGGACCGGGGAGCTGTTTTTT. The encoded protein is CASSLDRGTGELFF.

This clonotype was detected ten times or more. This CDR3 reads CASTSRTSGSDTQYF. CDR3 coding DNA: TGTGCCAGCACCTCTCGGACTAGCGGGTCAGATACGCAGTATTTT. The V call is TRBV7-2, the J call TRBJ2-3, with 11 bases that match TRBD2. Looked up from germline, CDR1 is SGHTA and CDR2 is FQGNSA. V lost 7 bases and J lost 4; bases outside the gene matches: 7. The length of the CDR3 is 15 residues.

This clonotype was found a few times. The chain recombines TRBV24-1 with TRBJ2-6, with D possibly matching TRBD2 (5 bases). Looked up from germline, CDR1 is KGHDR and CDR2 is SFDVKD. V lost 5 bases and J lost 2, with 12 bases in between. The length of the CDR3 is 16 residues. This chain's CDR3 is CATSGRGMTGANVLTF. The DNA of the CDR3 is TGTGCCACCAGTGGGCGAGGGATGACTGGGGCCAACGTCCTGACTTTC.

The rearrangement links TRBV20-1 to TRBJ2-1; 8 positions agree with TRBD2. The V and J ends lost 7 bases and 5 bases, in that order; junction bases with no gene match: 10. This CDR3 is 14 amino acids long. Germline CDR1 reads DFQATT; CDR2 reads SNEGSKA (reference sequence). CDR3 coding DNA: TGCAGTGGGGGACTGAGCGGGAGAAACAATGAGCAGTTCTTC. The encoded protein is CSGGLSGRNNEQFF.

The V and J genes are TRBV29-1 and TRBJ2-7; D possibly uses TRBD1 or TRBD2 (6 bases each). V dropped 3 bases and J dropped 6 bases, with 18 bases sitting between them. The CDR3 sequence is 14 residues long. From germline, CDR1 is SQVTM and CDR2 ANQGSEA. For the CDR3, the DNA is TGCAGCGTTGATGTTTGGGGGGCGCAGGGCGAGCAGTACTTC. Protein product: CSVDVWGAQGEQYF.

This clonotype was counted a few times. V and J are TRBV20-1 and TRBJ2-5; weak D call: TRBD2 (5 bases). This CDR3 contains 12 residues. Germline assignment: CDR1 DFQATT and CDR2 SNEGSKA (reference sequence). The ends were cut back, 3 bases at V and 5 bases at J, with 10 bases in the middle. The CDR3 protein is CSARDPSETQYF. The CDR3 nucleotides read TGCAGTGCTAGGGACCCTAGCGAGACCCAGTACTTC.

This clonotype was detected only a few times. The chain employs TRBV3-1 and TRBJ1-6; TRBD1 agrees at 7 bases. The germline gives CDR1 LGHDT, CDR2 YNNKEL (reference sequence). J gave up 3 bases and V 2 bases, and 1 base lay outside the gene matches. The CDR3 extends over 15 amino acids. CDR3 DNA sequence: TGTGCCAGCAGCCAACGGACAGGCTATAATTCACCCCTCCACTTT. As protein: CASSQRTGYNSPLHF. The whole variable domain, filled in from reference TRBV3-1 and TRBJ1-6, reads DTAVSQTPKYLVTQMGNDKSIKCEQNLGHDTMYWYKQDSKKFLKIMFSYNNKELIINETVPNRFSPKSPDKAHLNLHINSLELGDSAVYFCASSQRTGYNSPLHFGNGTRLTVT.

The rearrangement joins TRBV6-2 or TRBV6-3 to TRBJ2-7; unclear D gene. The germline V and J ends were trimmed by 0 bases and 1 base, with 10 bases remaining between them. Looked up from germline, CDR1 is MNHEY and CDR2 is SVGEGT. The CDR3 has 15 residues. The CDR3 sequence: CASSYSAGISYEQYF. In DNA, the CDR3 is TGTGCCAGCAGTTACTCGGCAGGAATTTCCTACGAGCAGTACTTC.

V usage is TRBV6-5 and J usage is TRBJ1-5; 7 bases are shared with TRBD1. The ends lost 8 bases at V and 3 bases at J; junction bases unmatched: 7. The CDR3 consists of 14 residues. Germline V gives CDR1 MNHEY, CDR2 SVGAGI. The CDR3 DNA is TGTGCCAGCGGGGAGGGACAGACCAATCAGCCCCAGCATTTT. Translation: CASGEGQTNQPQHF.

This clonotype was detected many times. The chain combines TRBV5-6 with TRBJ2-3; 8 nucleotides match TRBD2. CDR1 and CDR2 (germline): SGHDT, YYEEEE. The CDR3 covers 17 residues. V shed 0 bases and J 3 bases; nucleotides not matched to a gene: 9. CDR3 amino acids: CASSLEGSGRKTDTQYF. CDR3 DNA: TGTGCCAGCAGCTTGGAGGGGAGCGGGAGAAAAACAGATACGCAGTATTTT.

In its sample, this clonotype was seen a few times. V is TRBV27 and J is TRBJ2-5; 11 nucleotides line up with TRBD2. After removal of 6 bases from V and 4 bases from J, the junction contained 13 bases not matched to a gene. The germline CDR1 and CDR2 sequences are MNHEY and SMNVEV (reference sequence). This CDR3 has 17 residues. CDR3 residues: CASRSGTSGNPGETQYF. CDR3 in DNA: TGTGCCAGCAGATCCGGGACTAGCGGCAATCCAGGAGAGACCCAGTACTTC.

This clonotype was seen at least ten times. V and J are TRBV5-1 and TRBJ2-3; D perhaps matches TRBD2 (5 bases). V dropped 2 bases and J dropped 4 bases, with 8 bases sitting between them. This CDR3 has 13 residues. CDR1 and CDR2 from the germline V gene are SGHRS and YFSETQ. In DNA form, the CDR3 reads TGCGCCAGCAGCTTCCCGGAGGCAGATACGCAGTATTTT. Its protein is CASSFPEADTQYF.

This clonotype was seen repeatedly, ten times or more. The genes are TRBV7-9 and TRBJ1-2; the D is unclear. The germline V gene has CDR1 SEHNR and CDR2 FQNEAQ (reference sequence). CDR3 length: 15 amino acids. V was pared by 5 bases and J by 5 bases, with 18 bases between. The CDR3 loop is CASSPWTPIRYGYTF. The CDR3 region has the DNA TGTGCCAGCAGCCCCTGGACCCCTATCCGATATGGCTACACCTTC.

This clonotype was seen only a few times. The chain couples TRBV10-1 to TRBJ2-3; D not certain. Germline V CDR1 and CDR2: WNHNN, SYGVQD (reference sequence). Between the trimmed V and J ends, which lost 1 base and 6 bases, there was a span of 2 bases. The CDR3 has 11 residues. CDR3 DNA: TGCGCCAGCAGTGAGTTGGATACGCAGTATTTT. It specifies CASSELDTQYF.

There are a few counts of this clonotype. The chain joins TRBV3-1 to TRBJ2-2; 10 bases agree with TRBD2. Germline CDR1 reads LGHDT; CDR2 reads YNNKEL (reference sequence). The CDR3 is made up of 15 amino acids. Trimming at V came to 6 bases and at J to 4 bases, leaving 5 bases not matched to a gene. CDR3 sequence (DNA): TGTGCCAGCAGACCCGGGACTAGCGTCACCGGGGAGCTGTTTTTT. Its protein is CASRPGTSVTGELFF.

This clonotype was counted a few times. The chain couples TRBV11-2 to TRBJ2-3; D gene ambiguous. V was shortened by 4 bases and J by 2 bases, with 10 bases between the two germline ends. CDR1 is SGHAT and CDR2 is FQNNGV in the germline V gene. The CDR3 covers 14 residues. As DNA, the CDR3 is TGTGCCAGCAGCTACAGAGATAACACAGATACGCAGTATTTT. Encoded protein: CASSYRDNTDTQYF.

This clonotype was recorded a few times. The rearrangement joins TRBV20-1 to TRBJ2-3; D is possibly TRBD2 (6 bases). CDR1 and CDR2 from the germline V gene are DFQATT and SNEGSKA (reference sequence). The CDR3 runs 15 residues. The ends were cut back, 4 bases at V and 5 bases at J, with 19 bases in the middle. The CDR3 spells CSATIRARGGDTQYF. The CDR3 DNA sequence: TGCAGTGCTACGATTCGTGCGCGGGGTGGAGATACGCAGTATTTT.

This clonotype was recorded many times. The rearrangement links TRBV7-2 to TRBJ2-3, with D unclear. Trimming took 5 bases from V and 6 from J, leaving 12 bases between them. CDR3 length: 13 residues. The germline V gene has CDR1 SGHTA and CDR2 FQGNSA. The CDR3 DNA reads as TGTGCCAGCAGCGGTCACGCTAAGGATACGCAGTATTTT. Amino acids: CASSGHAKDTQYF.

This clonotype was detected many times. The chain couples TRBV11-3 to TRBJ2-1; a weak D match, TRBD1 (5 bases). The V end was cut by 2 bases, the J end by 9 bases, with 11 bases between. CDR3 size: 13 residues. The germline gives CDR1 SGHNT, CDR2 YENEEA. The CDR3 loop reads CASSLFSDSEQFF. The CDR3 coding sequence is TGTGCCAGCAGCTTATTTAGTGACAGTGAGCAGTTCTTC. Looking up the rest from reference TRBV11-3 and TRBJ2-1 gives the full variable domain: EAGVVQSPRYKIIEKKQPVAFWCNPISGHNTLYWYLQNLGQGPELLIRYENEEAVDDSQLPKDRFSAERLKGVDSTLKIQPAELGDSAVYLCASSLFSDSEQFFGPGTRLTVL.

This clonotype was seen a handful of times. J is TRBJ2-1 and V is TRBV24-1, with D maybe TRBD1 (6 bases). CDR1 is KGHDR and CDR2 is SFDVKD in the germline V gene. This CDR3 has 16 residues. Trimming stripped 5 bases from V and 0 bases from J, with 13 bases between. The CDR3 protein is CATSGAGASSYNEQFF. The CDR3 bases are TGTGCCACCAGTGGTGCAGGGGCTAGCTCCTACAATGAGCAGTTCTTC.

This clonotype was recorded at least ten times. One end of the junction does not line up with germline, which may come from a read error. The chain recombines TRBV7-7 with TRBJ2-2, with D possibly TRBD1 on 6 matching bases. The CDR3 covers 13 residues. Germline V CDR1 and CDR2: SSHAT, FNYEAQ (reference sequence). The CDR3 here is CASSLQGSGELFF. CDR3 bases: TGTGCTAGCAGTTTACAGGGATCCGGGGAGCTGTTTTTT.

This chain connects TRBV7-2 to TRBJ2-5; 10 nucleotides line up with TRBD2. Losses at the gene ends were 4 bases for V and 0 bases for J; bases not matched to a gene: 2. The germline gives CDR1 SGHTA, CDR2 FQGNSA. The CDR3 runs to 15 residues. The CDR3 here is CASSSLAGNQETQYF. CDR3 DNA sequence: TGTGCCAGCAGCTCACTAGCGGGGAACCAAGAGACCCAGTACTTC.

This clonotype was counted at least ten times. This chain connects TRBV9 to TRBJ2-2, with TRBD2 as a possible D gene (6 bases). The CDR3 sequence is 16 residues long. Germline V gives CDR1 SGDLS, CDR2 YYNGEE. V was trimmed by 0 bases and J by 4 bases, leaving 13 bases between them. The CDR3 protein is CASSVGPAGSTGELFF. CDR3 bases: TGTGCCAGCAGCGTAGGTCCAGCGGGTTCCACCGGGGAGCTGTTTTTT.

In regard to this clonotype: This sequence may be a read error, since a much larger clone differs from it by one base. The V and J genes are TRBV6-2 or TRBV6-3 and TRBJ2-6, with no clear D. This CDR3 region has 13 residues. Trimming shortened V by 1 base and J by 3 bases, and 1 base separated the two germline ends. CDR1 and CDR2 (germline): MNHEY, SVGEGT. The CDR3 loop reads CASSYYGANVLTF. CDR3 in DNA: TGTGCCAGCAGTTACTATGGGGCCAACGTCCTGACTTTC.